The clone carrying this T cell receptor (beta chain) came up many times. The antigen is unknown. This sample was taken from a study of CD8 T cells in ankylosing spondylitis. Study-level results: The study looked at matched synovial fluid samples from ankylosing spondylitis patients. Disease-linked clones were reported to be significantly enriched there.

TCRdb reprocessed the 5' RACE reads via MiXCR and lists one record per CDR3 protein. The table shows approximately 200,000 distinct CDR3 sequences, with 13% occurring only once. The trim removed 1 base at V and 0 bases at J, leaving 8 bases unmatched. Germline V lookup: CDR1 MGHRA, CDR2 YSYEKL. The CDR3 is 17 amino acids. Sequenced sample: blood, either unsorted or a sorted T cell fraction (not recorded which). The chain combines TRBV4-1 with TRBJ2-7; 8 nucleotides match TRBD2. This TCR derives from a male donor with ankylosing spondylitis or in good health (not recorded which). CDR3 in DNA: TGCGCCAGCAGCCAAGGATCACTAGCGGCTTTCTCCTACGAGCAGTACTTC. Protein: CASSQGSLAAFSYEQYF.